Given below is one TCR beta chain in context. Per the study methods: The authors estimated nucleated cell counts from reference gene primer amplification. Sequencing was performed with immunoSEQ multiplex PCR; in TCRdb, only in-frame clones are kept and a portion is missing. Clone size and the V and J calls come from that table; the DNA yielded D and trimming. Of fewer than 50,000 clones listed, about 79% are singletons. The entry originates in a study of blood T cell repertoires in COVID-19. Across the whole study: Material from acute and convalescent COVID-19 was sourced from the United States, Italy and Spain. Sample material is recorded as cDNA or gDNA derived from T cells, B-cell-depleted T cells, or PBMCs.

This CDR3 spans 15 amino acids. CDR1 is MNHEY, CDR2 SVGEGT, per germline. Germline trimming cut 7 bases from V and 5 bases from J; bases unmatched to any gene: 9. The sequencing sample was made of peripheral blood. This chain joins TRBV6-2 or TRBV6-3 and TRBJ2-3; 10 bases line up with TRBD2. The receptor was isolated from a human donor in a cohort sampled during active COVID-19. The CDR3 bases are TGTGCCAGCACCCCCCAGGCTAGCGGGAGAGATACGCAGTATTTT. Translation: CASTPQASGRDTQYF.